The 2 T cell receptor beta chains in this list originate from one sample, sequenced in a study of a mutant IDH1 vaccine in newly diagnosed glioma. What these receptors recognize is not known. As for time point: week 47, end of study. In the vaccine, a single dose held 300 ug of the mutant IDH1 20-mer peptide, along with topical imiquimod. Profiling relied on immunoSEQ multiplex PCR, and the TCRdb table lists in-frame clones only, not all of them. The sample has tens of thousands of clones; 70% to 90% are singletons. Sequences were derived from PBMCs, sampled from a glioma patient whose treatment included an IDH1 peptide vaccine. These receptors all stem from a middle-aged man with glioma.

DNA of the CDR3: TGTGCCAGCAGCCGACAGGGGGTCCCCACCGGGGAGCTGTTTTTT. The encoded protein is CASSRQGVPTGELFF. The chain combines TRBV5-4 with TRBJ2-2; 9 nucleotides align to TRBD1. Germline-derived CDR1 and CDR2 are SGHNT and YYREEE (reference sequence). Germline trimming cut 4 bases from V and 4 bases from J; bases unmatched to any gene: 5. The CDR3 covers 15 residues.

This chain uses TRBV5-1 with TRBJ2-3; 8 positions match TRBD1. The V gene's germline CDR1 is SGHRS and CDR2 YFSETQ. CDR3 length equals 15 residues. The V gene end was trimmed by 7 bases and the J gene end by 0 bases; junction bases not matched to a gene: 7. The CDR3: CASLQTGVSTDTQYF. CDR3 sequence (DNA): TGCGCCAGCTTGCAGACAGGGGTTAGCACAGATACGCAGTATTTT.